Below, 32 T cell receptor beta chains from the same sample are listed, as sequenced in a study of cytomegalovirus exposure and HLA in healthy donors. Some clones are missing from TCRdb's copy, which holds only in-frame ones; the method was immunoSEQ multiplex PCR. The sample consists of fewer than 150,000 clones, approximately 88% of them appearing once. The sequenced sample was PBMCs. All receptors derive from a man younger than 30 in good health and CMV-seronegative.

Only a few counts were recorded for this clone. The chain employs TRBV4-2 and TRBJ2-7; D uncertain. Trimming stripped 1 base from V and 6 bases from J, with 4 bases between. CDR1 is LGHNA and CDR2 is YNFKEQ in the germline V gene. The CDR3 totals 11 residues. The CDR3 DNA reads as TGTGCCAGCAGCCAAGCTCTCGAGCAGTACTTC. Its protein is CASSQALEQYF.

This chain links TRBV7-6 with TRBJ2-3; 13 bases are shared with TRBD2. The length of the CDR3 is 16 residues. Looked up from germline, CDR1 is SGHVS and CDR2 is FNYEAQ. V shed 4 bases, J shed 2 bases, and the junction held 3 bases outside the gene matches. This chain's CDR3 is CASSSGTSGNTDTQYF. The CDR3 nucleotides read TGTGCCAGCAGCTCCGGGACTAGCGGGAACACAGATACGCAGTATTTT.

This chain joins TRBV29-1 and TRBJ2-1; TRBD1 might be the D (5 bases). This CDR3 has 10 amino acids. The V gene's germline CDR1 is SQVTM and CDR2 ANQGSEA. Trimming took 3 bases from V and 12 from J, leaving 9 bases between them. The CDR3 region is CSVEGPRQFF. The DNA of the CDR3 is TGCAGCGTTGAGGGGCCCCGGCAGTTCTTC.

The CDR3 loop reads CASSPMPDKNYGYTF. The CDR3 DNA reads TGTGCCAGCTCACCAATGCCGGACAAGAACTATGGCTACACCTTC. The chain joins TRBV18 to TRBJ1-2; tentative D call: TRBD1 (5 bases). Trimming removed 2 bases at V and 2 bases at J, with 12 bases between. The germline gives CDR1 KGHSH, CDR2 LQKENI. This CDR3 comprises 15 residues.

This chain links TRBV7-2 with TRBJ2-5; 8 bases match TRBD2. V trimming: 2 bases; J trimming: 2 bases; junction bases outside the gene matches: 10. The germline gives CDR1 SGHTA, CDR2 FQGNSA. The CDR3 is made up of 17 amino acids. The CDR3 bases are TGTGCCAGCAGCTTATCGGGGATAGCGGGGCCACAAGAGACCCAGTACTTC. This sequence encodes CASSLSGIAGPQETQYF.

CDR3 sequence (DNA): TGTGCCAGCAGCTCCGGGGGGGACTCGGGCTACACCTTC. It specifies CASSSGGDSGYTF. The chain uses TRBV21-1 and TRBJ1-2. TRBV21-1 represents a pseudogene. This CDR3 contains 13 residues.

The chain is built from TRBV7-9 and TRBJ2-7; 7 bases align to TRBD2. The CDR3 contains 18 residues. Trimming cost V 1 base and J 3 bases; bases outside gene matches: 15. CDR1 and CDR2 (germline): SEHNR, FQNEAQ (reference sequence). CDR3 in DNA: TGTGCCAGCAGCTTAGGGGGCGTGAGCGGGGCAAGCCGCTACGAGCAGTACTTC. Its translation is CASSLGGVSGASRYEQYF.

V usage is TRBV7-4 and J usage is TRBJ2-7; 10 bases line up with TRBD1. V was clipped by 7 bases and J by 2 bases; unmatched bases: 17. The germline V gene has CDR1 SGHVT and CDR2 SQSDAQ. The CDR3 totals 18 residues. The CDR3 reads CASTQRFRGGTGAYEQYF. The CDR3 region has the DNA TGTGCCAGCACCCAAAGGTTCCGCGGGGGGACAGGGGCCTACGAGCAGTACTTC.

The chain joins TRBV7-2 to TRBJ1-1; the D gene is possibly TRBD1 (5 bases). Germline V gene data show CDR1 as SGHTA and CDR2 as FQGNSA. Trimming left V 5 bases short and J 5 bases short, with 15 bases between. The CDR3 has 14 amino acids. CDR3 loop: CASSTQGSWTEAFF. In DNA form, the CDR3 reads TGTGCCAGCAGCACGCAGGGAAGTTGGACTGAAGCTTTCTTT. Full variable domain (rest looked up from reference TRBV7-2 and TRBJ1-1): GAGVSQSPSNKVTEKGKDVELRCDPISGHTALYWYRQSLGQGLEFLIYFQGNSAPDKSGLPSDRFSAERTGGSVSTLTIQRTQQEDSAVYLCASSTQGSWTEAFFGQGTRLTVV.

The V call is TRBV19, the J call TRBJ1-2, with D maybe TRBD1 (5 bases). Germline V lookup: CDR1 LNHDA, CDR2 SQIVND (reference sequence). V was shortened by 2 bases and J by 3 bases, with 10 bases between the two germline ends. This CDR3 has 14 residues. DNA for the CDR3: TGTGCCAGTAGTATATTACAGGAGTACTATGGCTACACCTTC. Translating gives CASSILQEYYGYTF.

The chain combines TRBV9 with TRBJ1-3; tentative D call: TRBD1 (5 bases). The CDR3 loop spans 14 amino acids. With 7 bases removed from V and 0 bases from J, the gap between germline ends came to 11 bases. Germline CDR1 and CDR2: SGDLS and YYNGEE. CDR3 residues: CASGGTISGNTIYF. Here the CDR3 DNA reads TGTGCCAGCGGAGGGACTATCTCTGGAAACACCATATATTTT. Complete variable domain (other parts from reference TRBV9 and TRBJ1-3): DSGVTQTPKHLITATGQRVTLRCSPRSGDLSVYWYQQSLDQGLQFLIQYYNGEERAKGNILERFSAQQFPDLHSELNLSSLELGDSALYFCASGGTISGNTIYFGEGSWLTVV.

The V gene is TRBV5-1, the J gene TRBJ2-7; 7 bases align to TRBD1. Germline CDR1 is SGHRS and CDR2 is YFSETQ. V lost 4 bases and J lost 1; bases outside the gene matches: 5. CDR3 size: 14 residues. The CDR3 loop is CASSEGTASYEQYF. CDR3 DNA: TGCGCCAGCAGCGAAGGGACAGCATCCTACGAGCAGTACTTC.

The chain uses TRBV28 and TRBJ2-7, with TRBD1 matching 8 bases. After removal of 6 bases from V and 2 bases from J, the junction contained 3 bases not matched to a gene. The length of the CDR3 is 13 residues. CDR1 MDHEN and CDR2 SYDVKM come from the germline V gene. The CDR3 loop reads CASSLQGAYEQYF. CDR3 bases: TGTGCCAGCAGCCTACAGGGGGCCTACGAGCAGTACTTC.

The V call is TRBV5-8, the J call TRBJ1-5; TRBD1 agrees at 7 bases. V shed 4 bases, J shed 3 bases, and the junction held 4 bases outside the gene matches. Germline CDR1 is SGHTS and CDR2 is YDEGEE. The CDR3 is 14 amino acids. CDR3 nucleotide sequence: TGTGCCAGCAGCAGGGGACAGTACAATCAGCCCCAGCATTTT. Its protein is CASSRGQYNQPQHF. The full variable domain, with the rest looked up from reference TRBV5-8 and TRBJ1-5, is EAGVTQSPTHLIKTRGQQATLRCSPISGHTSVYWYQQALGLGLQFLLWYDEGEERNRGNFPPRFSGRQFPNYSSELNVNALELEDSALYLCASSRGQYNQPQHFGDGTRLSIL.

This chain joins TRBV5-1 and TRBJ1-5, with 8 bases matching TRBD1. This CDR3 region has 16 residues. The junction had 6 bases not matched to a gene; V was cut back by 4 bases and J by 0 bases. Germline CDR1 reads SGHRS; CDR2 reads YFSETQ. CDR3 DNA sequence: TGCGCCAGCAGCGAAGGGACAGGTTATAGCAATCAGCCCCAGCATTTT. Amino acids: CASSEGTGYSNQPQHF.

The rearrangement links TRBV7-2 to TRBJ1-4; TRBD1 aligns across 7 bases. The CDR3 runs to 19 residues. Germline trimming cut 4 bases from V and 0 bases from J; bases unmatched to any gene: 14. Germline CDR1 and CDR2: SGHTA and FQGNSA. This CDR3 reads CASSSPPGQIVATNEKLFF. The CDR3 bases are TGTGCCAGCAGCTCGCCTCCGGGACAGATAGTTGCAACTAATGAAAAACTGTTTTTT. The full variable domain, completed using reference TRBV7-2 and TRBJ1-4, is GAGVSQSPSNKVTEKGKDVELRCDPISGHTALYWYRQSLGQGLEFLIYFQGNSAPDKSGLPSDRFSAERTGGSVSTLTIQRTQQEDSAVYLCASSSPPGQIVATNEKLFFGSGTQLSVL.

CDR3 nucleotides: TGCGCCAGCAGCCAAGATACGACGGGCCGGGGGTTTATACCCCTCCACTTT. This encodes CASSQDTTGRGFIPLHF. V is TRBV4-1 and J is TRBJ1-6; perhaps TRBD1 as D (5 bases). V was clipped by 0 bases and J by 12 bases, with 21 bases between them. CDR1 is MGHRA and CDR2 is YSYEKL in the germline V gene. CDR3 length: 17 residues.

The gene calls are TRBV27 and TRBJ1-1; a possible D gene is TRBD1 (5 bases). CDR1 is MNHEY and CDR2 is SMNVEV in the germline V gene (reference sequence). V was clipped by 4 bases and J by 8 bases, with 11 bases between them. The CDR3 has 12 amino acids. CDR3 residues: CASSSGVAEAFF. In DNA, the CDR3 is TGTGCCAGCAGTTCGGGGGTAGCCGAAGCTTTCTTT.

The chain carries TRBV19 and TRBJ1-4, with 9 bases matching TRBD1. V lost 4 bases to trimming and J lost 5 bases; unmatched junction nucleotides: 8. Germline loops: CDR1 LNHDA, CDR2 SQIVND (reference sequence). This CDR3 is built from 16 residues. CDR3 amino acids: CASSTFAGTGNEKLFF. The CDR3 nucleotides are TGTGCCAGTAGTACTTTCGCCGGGACAGGGAATGAAAAACTGTTTTTT.

Written as DNA, the CDR3 is TGTGCCAGCAGCTTAAGGTTAGCGGGAGGCACAGATACGCAGTATTTT. It codes for CASSLRLAGGTDTQYF. The genes are TRBV7-6 and TRBJ2-3; the match to TRBD2 covers 9 bases. This CDR3 is 16 amino acids long. Germline lookup yields CDR1 SGHVS and CDR2 FNYEAQ. V was clipped by 2 bases and J by 1 base; unmatched bases: 4.

The J gene is TRBJ2-4, the V gene TRBV5-1, with D possibly TRBD1 on 6 matching bases. CDR1 and CDR2 from the germline V gene are SGHRS and YFSETQ. This CDR3 is built from 14 residues. Trimming shortened V by 0 bases and J by 8 bases, and 12 bases separated the two germline ends. CDR3 in amino acids: CASSLDRVGDIQYF. CDR3 DNA: TGCGCCAGCAGCTTGGACAGGGTAGGGGACATTCAGTACTTC.

This clone was seen a single time. The chain couples TRBV7-2 to TRBJ1-1, with TRBD1 as a possible D gene (5 bases). Germline V gene sequence: CDR1 SGHTA, CDR2 FQGNSA. The CDR3 is 15 residues long. Trimming stripped 5 bases from V and 1 base from J, with 14 bases between. The CDR3 is CASSPETATNTEAFF. The CDR3, as DNA: TGTGCCAGCAGCCCGGAGACAGCTACGAACACTGAAGCTTTCTTT. Looking up the rest from reference TRBV7-2 and TRBJ1-1 gives the full variable domain: GAGVSQSPSNKVTEKGKDVELRCDPISGHTALYWYRQSLGQGLEFLIYFQGNSAPDKSGLPSDRFSAERTGGSVSTLTIQRTQQEDSAVYLCASSPETATNTEAFFGQGTRLTVV.

This rearrangement joins TRBV4-3 to TRBJ1-1; 7 bases are shared with TRBD1. This CDR3 comprises 14 residues. V shed 3 bases and J 0 bases; nucleotides not matched to a gene: 1. The germline gives CDR1 LGHNA, CDR2 YSLEER. CDR3 residues: CASSQGTVNTEAFF. The CDR3 nucleotides read TGCGCCAGCAGCCAGGGGACAGTGAACACTGAAGCTTTCTTT.

The chain couples TRBV11-3 to TRBJ2-7, with TRBD1 identical over 8 bases. V shed 5 bases, J shed 6 bases, and the junction held 12 bases outside the gene matches. The CDR3 is made up of 15 amino acids. Germline CDR1 and CDR2: SGHNT and YENEEA. DNA of the CDR3: TGTGCCAGCAGCCTCTCCGGACAGGGTATTGTCGAGCAGTACTTC. As protein: CASSLSGQGIVEQYF.

The chain joins TRBV18 to TRBJ2-7; D possibly corresponds to TRBD1 (6 bases). V was clipped by 3 bases and J by 2 bases, with 11 bases between them. Germline CDR1 reads KGHSH; CDR2 reads LQKENI. CDR3 length: 14 amino acids. As DNA, the CDR3 is TGTGCCAGCTCACCCTCACAGGGAGCCTACGAGCAGTACTTC. It translates to CASSPSQGAYEQYF.

The rearrangement joins TRBV5-1 to TRBJ2-1; D is uncertain. The V end was cut by 2 bases, the J end by 5 bases, with 17 bases between. Germline V lookup: CDR1 SGHRS, CDR2 YFSETQ. The CDR3 is 16 residues long. For the CDR3, the DNA is TGCGCCAGCAGCTTCCCGGGTACGACCGTAAACAATGAGCAGTTCTTC. Encoded protein: CASSFPGTTVNNEQFF.

The chain joins TRBV7-6 to TRBJ1-5; D perhaps matches TRBD1 (5 bases). The germline V gene encodes CDR1 SGHVS and CDR2 FNYEAQ. The CDR3 spans 13 residues. V dropped 5 bases and J dropped 6 bases, with 11 bases sitting between them. The CDR3 nucleotides read TGTGCCAGCAGCCCCGACAGAGCTCAGCCCCAGCATTTT. It translates to CASSPDRAQPQHF.

The DNA of the CDR3 is TGCGCCAGCAGAAAACAGGGGTTACACACAGATACGCAGTATTTT. As protein: CASRKQGLHTDTQYF. V usage is TRBV4-1 and J usage is TRBJ2-3, with 7 bases identical to TRBD1. The CDR3 contains 15 residues. From germline, CDR1 is MGHRA and CDR2 YSYEKL. V gave up 6 bases and J gave up 2 bases; unmatched junction bases: 8.

The chain couples TRBV7-9 to TRBJ2-7; 8 positions agree with TRBD2. The CDR3 has 14 residues. Trimming cost V 5 bases and J 5 bases; bases outside gene matches: 8. Looked up from germline, CDR1 is SEHNR and CDR2 is FQNEAQ (reference sequence). The DNA of the CDR3 is TGTGCCAGCAGCATCGGACTAGCTTCAGACGAGCAGTACTTC. Its translation is CASSIGLASDEQYF.

This clone is a singleton in its sample. The chain links TRBV13 to TRBJ2-1; 8 bases fit TRBD2. The V gene's germline CDR1 is PRHDT and CDR2 FYEKMQ (reference sequence). Trimming cost V 3 bases and J 6 bases; bases outside gene matches: 7. The CDR3 consists of 15 residues. Here the CDR3 reads CASSFAGTSTNEQFF. CDR3 DNA sequence: TGTGCCAGCAGCTTCGCCGGGACTAGTACCAATGAGCAGTTCTTC.

The chain recombines TRBV28 with TRBJ2-1; D is perhaps TRBD2 (6 bases). Germline lookup yields CDR1 MDHEN and CDR2 SYDVKM. CDR3 size: 13 residues. The CDR3 loop reads CVVGTYSYNEQFF. CDR3 sequence (DNA): TGTGTAGTCGGGACTTACTCCTACAATGAGCAGTTCTTC.

V and J are TRBV25-1 and TRBJ2-3, with a possible D match to TRBD2 (7 bases). V was cut by 10 bases and J by 6 bases, with 20 bases left in between. Germline CDR1 reads MGHDK; CDR2 reads SYGVNS. The CDR3 consists of 14 residues. Here the CDR3 DNA reads TGTGCCACTACGGGGGCAGGGGAGGGTGATACGCAGTATTTT. Protein: CATTGAGEGDTQYF.